This T cell receptor beta chain came from a study of graft-versus-host responses after intestinal transplantation. On the study more broadly: Tacrolimus plus steroids were given to all recipients for approximately 3 years, preceded by anti-thymocyte globulin induction.

Regarding this clone: What it binds is unknown.

Study results and limitations: Recipient marrow held GvH clones, some first seen in ileum or blood. Early after transplant, HvG clones declined as circulating GvH clones peaked. The study found high graft-versus-host to host-versus-graft clonal ratios in allografts of patients with graft-donor T cell macrochimerism.

Clones were sequenced by immunoSEQ multiplex PCR, and TCRdb holds only the in-frame ones, with some missing. The table has about 85,000 clones, roughly four fifths seen once. The receptor comes from a human donor who received an intestinal transplant. The sequences come from unstimulated CD8+ T cells sorted from spleen or lymph node cells, collected before intestinal transplant.

In nucleotides, the CDR3 is TGTGCCAGCAGCCCCCGGGACAGGGAAGAAAAACTGTTTTTT. It yields the protein CASSPRDREEKLFF. This chain uses TRBV7-8 with TRBJ1-4; TRBD1 agrees at 9 bases. The CDR3 spans 14 residues. Germline CDR1 is SGHVS and CDR2 is FQNEAQ. The V segment lost 5 bases and the J segment 8 bases; nucleotides outside the gene matches: 6.